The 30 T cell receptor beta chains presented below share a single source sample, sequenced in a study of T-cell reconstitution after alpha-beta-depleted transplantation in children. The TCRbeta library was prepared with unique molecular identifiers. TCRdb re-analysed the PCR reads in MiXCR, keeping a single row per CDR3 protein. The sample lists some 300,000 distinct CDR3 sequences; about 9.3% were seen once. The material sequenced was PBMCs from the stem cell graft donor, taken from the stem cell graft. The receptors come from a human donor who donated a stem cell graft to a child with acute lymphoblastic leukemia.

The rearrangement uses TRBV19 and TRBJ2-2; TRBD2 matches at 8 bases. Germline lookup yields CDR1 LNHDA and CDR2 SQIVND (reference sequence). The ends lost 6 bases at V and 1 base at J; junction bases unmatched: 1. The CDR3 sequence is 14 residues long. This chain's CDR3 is CASRSGRNTGELFF. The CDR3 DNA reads TGTGCCAGTAGAAGCGGGAGGAACACCGGGGAGCTGTTTTTT.

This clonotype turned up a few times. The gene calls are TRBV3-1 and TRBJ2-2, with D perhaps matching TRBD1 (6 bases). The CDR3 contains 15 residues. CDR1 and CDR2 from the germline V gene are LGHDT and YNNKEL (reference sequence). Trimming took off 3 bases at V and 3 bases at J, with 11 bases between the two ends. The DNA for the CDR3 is TGTGCCAGCAGCCAGGACAGCGGACACACCGGGGAGCTGTTTTTT. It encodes CASSQDSGHTGELFF.

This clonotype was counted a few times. CDR3 DNA: TGCAGTGCTAGCAGGACAGGGGATGAGCAGTTCTTC. Translation: CSASRTGDEQFF. The chain uses TRBV20-1 and TRBJ2-1; 9 positions match TRBD1. V gave up 3 bases and J gave up 8 bases; unmatched junction bases: 2. This CDR3 is built from 12 residues. Looked up from germline, CDR1 is DFQATT and CDR2 is SNEGSKA (reference sequence).

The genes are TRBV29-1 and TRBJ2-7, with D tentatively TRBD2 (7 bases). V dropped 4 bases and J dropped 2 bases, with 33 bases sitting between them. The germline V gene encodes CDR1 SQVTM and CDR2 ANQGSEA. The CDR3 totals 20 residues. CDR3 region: CSVAPQRGHDSLPRTYEQYF. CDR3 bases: TGCAGCGTTGCACCTCAGCGGGGACACGATTCGCTGCCACGGACCTACGAGCAGTACTTC.

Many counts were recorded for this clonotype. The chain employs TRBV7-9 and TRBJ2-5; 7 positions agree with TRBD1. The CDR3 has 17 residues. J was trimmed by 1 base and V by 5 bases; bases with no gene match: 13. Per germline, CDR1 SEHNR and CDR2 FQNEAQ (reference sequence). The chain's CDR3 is CASSPGTVVAFQETQYF. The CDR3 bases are TGTGCCAGCAGCCCCGGGACAGTCGTCGCATTCCAAGAGACCCAGTACTTC.

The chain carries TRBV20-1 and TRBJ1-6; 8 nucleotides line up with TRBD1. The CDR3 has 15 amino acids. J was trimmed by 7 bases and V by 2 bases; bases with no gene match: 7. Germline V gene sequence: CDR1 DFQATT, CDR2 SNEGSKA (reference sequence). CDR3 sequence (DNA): TGCAGTGCTAGAACGCCTGACAGGGGAAATTCACCCCTCCACTTT. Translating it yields CSARTPDRGNSPLHF.

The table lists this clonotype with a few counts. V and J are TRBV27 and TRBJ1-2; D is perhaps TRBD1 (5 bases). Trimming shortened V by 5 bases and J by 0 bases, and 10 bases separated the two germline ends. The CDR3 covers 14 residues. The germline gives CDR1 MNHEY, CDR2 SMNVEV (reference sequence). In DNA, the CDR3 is TGTGCCAGCAGTCCGACGACAGCTAACTATGGCTACACCTTC. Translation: CASSPTTANYGYTF.

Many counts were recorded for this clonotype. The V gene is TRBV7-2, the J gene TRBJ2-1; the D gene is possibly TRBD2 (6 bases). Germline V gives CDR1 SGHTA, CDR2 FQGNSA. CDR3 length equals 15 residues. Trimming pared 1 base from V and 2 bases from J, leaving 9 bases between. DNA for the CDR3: TGTGCCAGCAGCTTAGGTTCTAGCGCCTACAATGAGCAGTTCTTC. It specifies CASSLGSSAYNEQFF.

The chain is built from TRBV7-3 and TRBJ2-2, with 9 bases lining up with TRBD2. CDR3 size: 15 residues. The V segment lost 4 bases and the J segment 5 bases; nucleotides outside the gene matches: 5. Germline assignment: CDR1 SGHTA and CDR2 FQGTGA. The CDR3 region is CASSSPLAGTGELFF. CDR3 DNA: TGTGCCAGCAGCTCTCCTCTAGCGGGGACCGGGGAGCTGTTTTTT.

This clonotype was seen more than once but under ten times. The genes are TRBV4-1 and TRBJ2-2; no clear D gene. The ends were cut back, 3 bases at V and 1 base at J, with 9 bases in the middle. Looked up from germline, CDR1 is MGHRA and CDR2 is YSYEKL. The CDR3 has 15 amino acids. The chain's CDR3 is CASSHNDLNTGELFF. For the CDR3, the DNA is TGCGCCAGCAGCCATAACGACCTGAACACCGGGGAGCTGTTTTTT.

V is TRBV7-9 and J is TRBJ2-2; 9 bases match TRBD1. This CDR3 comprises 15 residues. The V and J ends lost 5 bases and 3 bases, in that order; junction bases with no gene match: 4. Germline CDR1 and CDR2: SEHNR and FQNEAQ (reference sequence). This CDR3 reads CASSPGDRDTGELFF. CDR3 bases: TGTGCCAGCAGCCCCGGGGACAGGGACACCGGGGAGCTGTTTTTT.

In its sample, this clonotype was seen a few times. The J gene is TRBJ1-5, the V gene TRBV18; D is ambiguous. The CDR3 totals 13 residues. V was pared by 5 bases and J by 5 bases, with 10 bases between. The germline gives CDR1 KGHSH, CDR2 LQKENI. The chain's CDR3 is CASSFRSDQPQHF. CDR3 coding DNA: TGTGCCAGCTCATTCCGGTCGGATCAGCCCCAGCATTTT.

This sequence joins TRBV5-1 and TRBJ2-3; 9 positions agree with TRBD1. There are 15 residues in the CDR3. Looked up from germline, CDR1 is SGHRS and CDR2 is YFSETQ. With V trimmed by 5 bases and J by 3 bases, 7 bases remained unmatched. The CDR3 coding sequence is TGCGCCAGCAGTTACGGACAGGGGAATACAGATACGCAGTATTTT. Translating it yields CASSYGQGNTDTQYF.

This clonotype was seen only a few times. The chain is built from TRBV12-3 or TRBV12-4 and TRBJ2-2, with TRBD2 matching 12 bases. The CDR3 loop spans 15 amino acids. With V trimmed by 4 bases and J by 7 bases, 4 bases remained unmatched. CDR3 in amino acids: CASSSSGRAVGELFF. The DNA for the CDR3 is TGTGCCAGCAGTTCTAGCGGGAGGGCCGTCGGGGAGCTGTTTTTT.

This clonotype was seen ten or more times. The CDR3 nucleotides read TGTGCCAGCAGCCAAGGAAAAAGTCTAGCGGTCTCCTACGAGCAGTACTTC. Translated: CASSQGKSLAVSYEQYF. This sequence joins TRBV3-1 and TRBJ2-7, with TRBD2 identical over 7 bases. The CDR3 sequence is 17 residues long. Germline V CDR1 and CDR2: LGHDT, YNNKEL (reference sequence). V lost 1 base, J lost 0 bases, and 9 bases stayed unmatched.

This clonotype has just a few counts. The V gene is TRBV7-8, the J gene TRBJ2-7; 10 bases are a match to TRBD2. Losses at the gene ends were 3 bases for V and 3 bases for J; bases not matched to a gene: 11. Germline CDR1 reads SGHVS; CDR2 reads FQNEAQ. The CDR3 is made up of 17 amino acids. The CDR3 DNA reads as TGTGCCAGCAGCTTGGGGGTCACTAGCGGGGTTCTCTACGAGCAGTACTTC. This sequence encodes CASSLGVTSGVLYEQYF. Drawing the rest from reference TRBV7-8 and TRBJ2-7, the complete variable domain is GAGVSQSPRYKVAKRGQDVALRCDPISGHVSLFWYQQALGQGPEFLTYFQNEAQLDKSGLPSDRFFAERPEGSVSTLKIQRTQQEDSAVYLCASSLGVTSGVLYEQYFGPGTRLTVT.

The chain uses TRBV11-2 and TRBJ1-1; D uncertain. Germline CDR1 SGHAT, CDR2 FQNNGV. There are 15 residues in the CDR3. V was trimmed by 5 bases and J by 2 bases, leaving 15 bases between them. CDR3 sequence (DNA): TGTGCCAGCAGCCCTCCGGGAAGCTTAAACACTGAAGCTTTCTTT. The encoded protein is CASSPPGSLNTEAFF. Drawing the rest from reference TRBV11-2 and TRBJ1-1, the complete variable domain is EAGVAQSPRYKIIEKRQSVAFWCNPISGHATLYWYQQILGQGPKLLIQFQNNGVVDDSQLPKDRFSAERLKGVDSTLKIQPAKLEDSAVYLCASSPPGSLNTEAFFGQGTRLTVV.

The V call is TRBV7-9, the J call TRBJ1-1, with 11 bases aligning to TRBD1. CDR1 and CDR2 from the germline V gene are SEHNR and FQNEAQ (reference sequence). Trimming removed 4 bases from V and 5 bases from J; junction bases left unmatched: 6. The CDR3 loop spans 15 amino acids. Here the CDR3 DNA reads TGTGCCAGCAGCTACCGGACAGGGGGCCGGACTGAAGCTTTCTTT. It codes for CASSYRTGGRTEAFF.

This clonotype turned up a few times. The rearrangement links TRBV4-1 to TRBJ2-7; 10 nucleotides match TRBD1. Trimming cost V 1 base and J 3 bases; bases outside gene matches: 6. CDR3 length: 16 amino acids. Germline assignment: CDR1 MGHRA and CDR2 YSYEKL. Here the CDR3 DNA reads TGCGCCAGCAGCCAAGGAGGGGGGACAGGGGACTACGAGCAGTACTTC. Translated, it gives CASSQGGGTGDYEQYF.

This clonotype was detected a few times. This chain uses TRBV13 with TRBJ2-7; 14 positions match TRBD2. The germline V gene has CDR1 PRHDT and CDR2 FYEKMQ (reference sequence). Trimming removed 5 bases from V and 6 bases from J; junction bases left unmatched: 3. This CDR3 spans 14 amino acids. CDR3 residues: CASSPGTSGGEQYF. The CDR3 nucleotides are TGTGCCAGCAGCCCCGGGACTAGCGGGGGCGAGCAGTACTTC.

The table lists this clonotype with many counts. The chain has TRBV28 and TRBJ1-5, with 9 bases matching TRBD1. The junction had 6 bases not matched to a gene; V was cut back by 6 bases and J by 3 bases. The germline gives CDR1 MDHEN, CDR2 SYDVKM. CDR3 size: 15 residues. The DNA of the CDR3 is TGTGCCAGCAGCCTGGGACAGGGTAACAATCAGCCCCAGCATTTT. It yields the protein CASSLGQGNNQPQHF.

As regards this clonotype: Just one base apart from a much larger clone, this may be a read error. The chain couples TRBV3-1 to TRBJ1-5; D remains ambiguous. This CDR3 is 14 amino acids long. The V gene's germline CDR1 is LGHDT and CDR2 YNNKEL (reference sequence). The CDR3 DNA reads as TGTGCCAGCATCCAAGAGACTGAGGCGGCGCCCCAGCATTTT. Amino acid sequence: CASIQETEAAPQHF.

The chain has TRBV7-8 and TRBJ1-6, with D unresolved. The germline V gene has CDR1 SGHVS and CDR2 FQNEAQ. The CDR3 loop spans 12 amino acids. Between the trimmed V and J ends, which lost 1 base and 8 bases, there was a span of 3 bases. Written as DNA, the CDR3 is TGTGCCAGCAGCTTAGGATATTCACCCCTCCACTTT. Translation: CASSLGYSPLHF.

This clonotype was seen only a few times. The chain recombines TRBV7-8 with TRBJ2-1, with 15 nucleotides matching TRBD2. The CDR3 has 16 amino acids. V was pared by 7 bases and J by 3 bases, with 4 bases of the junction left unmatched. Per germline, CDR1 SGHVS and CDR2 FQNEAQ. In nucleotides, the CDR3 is TGTGCCAGCACTGGGGGACTAGCGGGAGGCTACAATGAGCAGTTCTTC. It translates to CASTGGLAGGYNEQFF.

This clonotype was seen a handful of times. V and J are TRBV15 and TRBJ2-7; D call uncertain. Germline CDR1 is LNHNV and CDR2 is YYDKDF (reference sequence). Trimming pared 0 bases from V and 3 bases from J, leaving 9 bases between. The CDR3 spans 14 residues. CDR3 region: CATSRDLGGYEQYF. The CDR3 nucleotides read TGTGCCACCAGCAGAGATTTGGGTGGCTACGAGCAGTACTTC.

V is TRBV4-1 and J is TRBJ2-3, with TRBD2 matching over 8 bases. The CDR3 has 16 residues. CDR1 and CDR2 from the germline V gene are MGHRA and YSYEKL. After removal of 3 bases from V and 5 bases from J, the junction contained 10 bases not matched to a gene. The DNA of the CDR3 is TGCGCCAGCAGCCAGGCGGGAGGCCTTTTGGAAGATACGCAGTATTTT. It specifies CASSQAGGLLEDTQYF.

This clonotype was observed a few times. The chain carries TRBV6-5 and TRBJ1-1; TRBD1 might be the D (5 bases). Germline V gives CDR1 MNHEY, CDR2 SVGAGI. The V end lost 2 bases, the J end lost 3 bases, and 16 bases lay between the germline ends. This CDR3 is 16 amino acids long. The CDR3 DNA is TGTGCCAGCAGTTACGACTCGGGGGTAAGGGACACTGAAGCTTTCTTT. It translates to CASSYDSGVRDTEAFF.

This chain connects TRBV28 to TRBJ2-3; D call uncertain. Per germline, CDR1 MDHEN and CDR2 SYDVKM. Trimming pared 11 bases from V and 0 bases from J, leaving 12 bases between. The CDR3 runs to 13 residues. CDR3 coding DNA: TGTGCCCTGGGCGAAGGGAGCACAGATACGCAGTATTTT. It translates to CALGEGSTDTQYF.

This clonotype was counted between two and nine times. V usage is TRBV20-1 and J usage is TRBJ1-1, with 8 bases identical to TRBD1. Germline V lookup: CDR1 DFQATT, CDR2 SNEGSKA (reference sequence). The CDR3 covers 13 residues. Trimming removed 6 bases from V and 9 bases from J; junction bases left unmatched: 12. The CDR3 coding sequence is TGCAGTGCACTTCCGACAGGGGCTCTACAAGCTTTCTTT. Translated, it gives CSALPTGALQAFF.

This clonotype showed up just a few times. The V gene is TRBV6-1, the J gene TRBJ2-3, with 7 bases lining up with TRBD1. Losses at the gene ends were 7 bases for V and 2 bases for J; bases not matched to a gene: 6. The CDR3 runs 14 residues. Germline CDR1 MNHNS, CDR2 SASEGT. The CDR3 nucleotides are TGTGCCAGCAAAACGGGACAGCACACAGATACGCAGTATTTT. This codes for CASKTGQHTDTQYF.